The clone carrying this TCR beta chain was seen only a few times. Its specificity is not known. These data come from a study of early T cells in non-severe SARS-CoV-2 infection. On the study more broadly: The authors sequenced bulk RNA from unsorted whole blood, leaving chains unpaired.

Points from the study as a whole: VDJdb matching, biased toward anti-spike CD8 responses, missed private and CD4 specificities.

Individually, cDNA molecules had unique molecular identifiers attached to them. TCRdb used MiXCR to reprocess the 5' RACE reads, holding one entry per CDR3 protein. The sample holds 75,000 to 90,000 distinct CDR3 sequences, 15% seen once. The receptor comes from an adult who was a healthcare worker with PCR-confirmed SARS-CoV-2 infection or an uninfected control (not recorded which). The source material was whole blood.

The CDR3 spells CASRGQENSEAFF. For the CDR3, the DNA is TGCGCCAGCAGGGGACAGGAAAATAGTGAAGCTTTCTTT. The rearrangement links TRBV10-1 to TRBJ1-1, with 8 bases identical to TRBD1. Trimming took 6 bases from V and 7 from J; bases not matched to a gene: 7. CDR1 WNHNN and CDR2 SYGVQD come from the germline V gene (reference sequence). The CDR3 has 13 residues.